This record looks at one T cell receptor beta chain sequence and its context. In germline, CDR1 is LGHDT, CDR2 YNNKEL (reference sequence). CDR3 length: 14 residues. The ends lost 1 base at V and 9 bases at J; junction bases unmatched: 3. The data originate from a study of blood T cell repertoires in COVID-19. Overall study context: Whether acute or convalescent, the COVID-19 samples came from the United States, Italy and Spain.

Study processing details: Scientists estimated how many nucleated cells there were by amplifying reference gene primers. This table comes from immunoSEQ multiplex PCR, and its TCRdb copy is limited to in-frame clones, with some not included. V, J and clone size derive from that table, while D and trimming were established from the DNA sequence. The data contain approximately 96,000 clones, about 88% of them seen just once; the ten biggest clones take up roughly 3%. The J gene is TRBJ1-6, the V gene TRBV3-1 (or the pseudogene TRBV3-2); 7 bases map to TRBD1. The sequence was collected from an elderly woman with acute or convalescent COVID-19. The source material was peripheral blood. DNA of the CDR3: TGTGCCAGCAGCCAAGGACAGGGTGGTTCACCCCTCCACTTT. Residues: CASSQGQGGSPLHF.